Listed below are T cell receptor beta chains from one sample, sequenced in a study of response to subunit inactivated influenza vaccine. TCRdb fed the RT-PCR reads into MiXCR, producing one record per CDR3 protein. The top ten hold roughly 10% of the sample, which has a few hundred thousand distinct CDR3 sequences, just over 20% seen once. This specimen was PBMCs from blood, taken less than 22 months after vaccination. These receptors all come from a man aged 50 to 69 who received an inactivated influenza vaccine. The conserved cysteine and the conserved F or W are not part of the CDR3 here.

>TRBV6-1|TRBJ1-1
ASTGLLNAF
>TRBV4-1|TRBJ1-6
ASSQDVISSPLH
>TRBV27|TRBJ1-1
ASSFSGGATEAF
>TRBV4-2|TRBJ1-1
ASSQGDRAGTEAF
>TRBV6-2/TRBV6-3|TRBJ1-5
ASTHFFQTNQPQH
>TRBV12-3/TRBV12-4|TRBJ2-2
ASSYDGPTGELF
>TRBV29-1|TRBJ1-2
SVEELIPRTGVYGYT
>TRBV12-3/TRBV12-4|TRBJ1-3
ASSPGLRADTIY
>TRBV12-3/TRBV12-4|TRBJ1-5
ASTWEGASNQPQH
>TRBV5-1|TRBJ2-5
ASSRDGTQETQY
>TRBV4-3|TRBJ2-2
ASSQDYNRASGELF
>TRBV20-1|TRBJ1-2
SARSPPGGYT
>TRBV28|TRBJ1-2
ASSSGPGYT
>TRBV20-1|TRBJ2-3
SATSLSGLADTDTQY
>TRBV9|TRBJ2-3
ASSPREGSMADTQY
>TRBV5-1|TRBJ2-3
ASSHPGTALSGAQY
>TRBV18|TRBJ1-1
ASSPNGNTEAF
>TRBV20-1|TRBJ2-1
SARLTRVSYNEQF
>TRBV4-2|TRBJ1-3
ASSPRARRDSGNTIY
>TRBV20-1|TRBJ1-5
SASTGQGSQPQH
>TRBV9|TRBJ2-5
ASSDGTSGGTQETQY
>TRBV28|TRBJ2-1
ASSLHQTGVNEQF
>TRBV5-1|TRBJ2-5
ASSYSQGQETQY
>TRBV6-1|TRBJ2-3
ASTHSLRDRED
>TRBV10-2|TRBJ1-1
ASTDPPNTEAF
>TRBV4-2|TRBJ2-3
ASSRATDTQY
>TRBV6-5|TRBJ2-7
ASSYSTGGLYEQY
>TRBV5-4|TRBJ1-6
ASRPARNSPLH
>TRBV27|TRBJ2-7
ASSFSGPDREQY
>TRBV6-1|TRBJ2-7
ASSVRVEEQY
>TRBV28|TRBJ1-5
ASTSKHQPQH
>TRBV10-3|TRBJ2-2
AISGKGGTGTGELF
>TRBV2|TRBJ2-5
ASMLHTQETQY
>TRBV21-1|TRBJ2-7
ASPRIQASSYEQY
>TRBV7-2|TRBJ1-4
ASSYQWGGAEKLF
>TRBV2|TRBJ1-5
ASSEAYSNQPQH
>TRBV5-1|TRBJ2-1
ASSLIGGWENEQF
>TRBV4-3|TRBJ2-1
ASSQQLDPYNEQF
>TRBV20-1|TRBJ2-7
SAKMYYEQY
>TRBV19|TRBJ1-1
ATLKGSLWDTEAF
>TRBV6-6|TRBJ1-1
ASSYSHTGEAF
>TRBV3-1|TRBJ1-2
ASSPFPLGEDGYT
>TRBV6-1|TRBJ2-1
ASSPFSGRAQNEQF
>TRBV12-3/TRBV12-4|TRBJ2-7
ASGDYEQY
>TRBV20-1|TRBJ2-2
SARVPLGDTGELF
>TRBV7-6|TRBJ1-1
ASSLRAQGNTEAF
>TRBV10-3|TRBJ2-5
AISEALLDQETQY
>TRBV7-9|TRBJ1-1
ASSSWDTEAF